The entry below describes one TCR beta chain. Its antigen is still unknown. These data originate in a study of T cell repertoires in cytomegalovirus infection. Study overall: CMV infection together with matching HLA type was indicated by public TCR beta signatures. Broader study findings: Carriers of CMV plus the relevant HLA were identified by cumulative public TCR beta family frequency.

Trimming cost V 4 bases and J 7 bases; bases outside gene matches: 11. Germline CDR1 is LNHDA and CDR2 is SQIVND (reference sequence). The CDR3 totals 16 residues. TCRdb re-called the reads with MiXCR, one entry per CDR3 protein. Among 300,000 or so distinct CDR3 sequences listed, about 25% were seen once. The sample consisted of cultured PBMCs, taken from culture after CMV antigen stimulation. The chain is built from TRBV19 and TRBJ1-4; 8 bases align to TRBD1. The receptor was derived from a human donor in good health (CMV status not recorded). Some clones in this sample may be carry-over from other donors' samples. The CDR3: CASSNPLQGAAEKLFF. CDR3 DNA: TGTGCCAGTAGTAATCCCCTCCAGGGGGCGGCTGAAAAACTGTTTTTT. The full variable domain, rest sourced from reference TRBV19 and TRBJ1-4, is DGGITQSPKYLFRKEGQNVTLSCEQNLNHDAMYWYRQDPGQGLRLIYYSQIVNDFQKGDIAEGYSVSREKKESFPLTVTSAQKNPTAFYLCASSNPLQGAAEKLFFGSGTQLSVL.